This T cell receptor beta chain was sequenced in a study of T cells after somatic rescue of genetic block. Sequencing was performed with immunoSEQ multiplex PCR; in TCRdb, only in-frame clones are kept and a portion is missing. The profile shows approximately 100,000 clones, just under 90% of them singletons. Trimming removed 4 bases at V and 0 bases at J, with 10 bases between. The germline V gene has CDR1 MNHEY and CDR2 SMNVEV (reference sequence). CDR3 length: 15 amino acids. This TCR was sampled from a woman under 30. V usage is TRBV27 and J usage is TRBJ2-1; the D is unclear. Source material: peripheral blood mononuclear cells (PBMCs). DNA for the CDR3: TGTGCCAGCAGTTCTTACGGAAGCTCCTACAATGAGCAGTTCTTC. Its translation is CASSSYGSSYNEQFF.